The subject of this entry is one T cell receptor beta chain. V trimming: 2 bases; J trimming: 6 bases; junction bases outside the gene matches: 9. Germline CDR1 KGHSH, CDR2 LQKENI. CDR3 length: 17 amino acids. Participants' reported clinical history set cohort assignment. Per the original data handling: Reference gene primer amplification gave nucleated cell count estimates. The protocol was immunoSEQ multiplex PCR, while the TCRdb copy is restricted to in-frame clones and leaves out a portion. V and J calls and clone size are given by that table; D and trimming were obtained from the DNA. The sample includes approximately 280,000 clones, approximately 80% of them seen just once. The data belong to a study of blood T cell repertoires in COVID-19.

J is TRBJ2-1 and V is TRBV18; 11 nucleotides agree with TRBD2. The sample was PBMCs or T cells enriched from blood (not recorded which). The TCR sequence derives from a man in his forties who had been exposed to COVID-19. This chain's CDR3 is CASSPVLVTSGGNEQFF. In DNA form, the CDR3 reads TGTGCCAGCTCACCAGTATTAGTAACTAGCGGGGGCAATGAGCAGTTCTTC.